This T cell receptor beta chain derives from a study of blood T cell repertoires in COVID-19. Turning to the study itself: Collection of acute and convalescent COVID-19 samples took place in the United States, Italy and Spain.

The repertoire was sequenced with immunoSEQ multiplex PCR; TCRdb's copy has only in-frame clones and lacks some. The sample has some 400,000 clones, 81% seen once. Concerning this clone itself: The same CDR3 is also encoded by other DNA sequences in this sample.

With 0 bases removed from V and 0 bases from J, the gap between germline ends came to 24 bases. The CDR3 sequence is 20 residues long. The chain has TRBV23-1 and TRBJ2-7, with a tentative D call TRBD1 (6 bases). TRBV23-1 is placed among ORFs of uncertain function. Sequencing was carried out using peripheral blood. This TCR came from a human donor with acute or convalescent COVID-19. The donor label of this sample is uncertain. The CDR3 reads CASSQSSHPSTGLNSYEQYF. The CDR3 coding sequence is TGCGCCAGCAGTCAATCAAGTCACCCATCAACAGGGCTGAACTCCTACGAGCAGTACTTC.